The T cell receptor beta chain under discussion was sequenced for a study of blood T cell repertoires in COVID-19. Background on the study: Nucleic acid was either cDNA or gDNA, and it came from T cells, B-cell-depleted T cells, or PBMCs.

Sequenced by immunoSEQ multiplex PCR; TCRdb stores in-frame clones only, minus some. Here the sample spans about 87,000 clones, around four fifths being singletons. This CDR3 is 13 amino acids long. Trimming pared 10 bases from V and 0 bases from J, leaving 11 bases between. Germline V gene data show CDR1 as MNHNY and CDR2 as SVGAGI (reference sequence). This clone showed up just once. The clonotype comes from a woman in her 70s with acute or convalescent COVID-19. This sequence joins TRBV6-6 and TRBJ2-3; D remains ambiguous. The specimen sequenced was peripheral blood. CDR3: CATTVPSTDTQYF. For the CDR3, the DNA is TGTGCCACCACGGTACCTAGCACAGATACGCAGTATTTT.